The clone carrying this T cell receptor beta chain was seen only a few times. Its specificity is not known. Amplification of TCR beta CDR3 regions used RNA as the template. The study used the HTBI primer set for a first-round RT-PCR of the TCR CDR3. TCRdb recomputed calls from the multiplex PCR reads with MiXCR, one row per CDR3 protein. The table records over 120,000 distinct CDR3 sequences, roughly a fifth of them present only once. This sample is part of a study of T cells in Graves' hyperthyroidism and ophthalmopathy. Disease duration under 2 months; hyperthyroidism patients were aged 18 to 65. Patients were excluded because of uncontrolled infection, other autoimmune disease, pregnancy or lactation. Study findings and constraints: Most clonotypes expanded in the thyroid (above 0.001) were also present in blood. Prediction of ophthalmopathy progression came a median approximately 6.5 months pre-onset.

CDR3 length: 11 amino acids. Germline CDR1 and CDR2: MDHEN and SYDVKM. V gave up 6 bases and J gave up 8 bases, with 10 bases separating them. The chain is built from TRBV28 and TRBJ1-2, with D unclear. This clonotype originated in a woman in her 50s with Graves' hyperthyroidism that later progressed to Graves' ophthalmopathy. The specimen was blood. CDR3 sequence reads: CASRSGVGYTF. The CDR3 region has the DNA TGTGCCAGCAGGTCGGGAGTCGGCTACACCTTC.